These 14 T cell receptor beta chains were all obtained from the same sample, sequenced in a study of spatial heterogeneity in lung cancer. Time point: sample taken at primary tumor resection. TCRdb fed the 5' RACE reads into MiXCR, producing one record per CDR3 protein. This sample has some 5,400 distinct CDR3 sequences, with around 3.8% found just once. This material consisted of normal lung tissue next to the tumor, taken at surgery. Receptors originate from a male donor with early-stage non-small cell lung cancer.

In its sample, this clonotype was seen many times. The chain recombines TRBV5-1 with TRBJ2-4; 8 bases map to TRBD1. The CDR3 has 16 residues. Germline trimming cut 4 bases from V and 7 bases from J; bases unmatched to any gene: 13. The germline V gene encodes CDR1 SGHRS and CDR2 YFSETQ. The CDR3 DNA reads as TGCGCCAGCAGCCCTGGACAGGGACTGGATTGGAACATTCAGTACTTC. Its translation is CASSPGQGLDWNIQYF.

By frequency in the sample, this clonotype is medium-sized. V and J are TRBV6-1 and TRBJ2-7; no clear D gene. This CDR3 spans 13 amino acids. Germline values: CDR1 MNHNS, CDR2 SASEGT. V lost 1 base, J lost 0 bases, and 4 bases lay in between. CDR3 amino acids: CASSEGFSYEQYF. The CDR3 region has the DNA TGTGCCAGCAGTGAAGGATTCTCCTACGAGCAGTACTTC.

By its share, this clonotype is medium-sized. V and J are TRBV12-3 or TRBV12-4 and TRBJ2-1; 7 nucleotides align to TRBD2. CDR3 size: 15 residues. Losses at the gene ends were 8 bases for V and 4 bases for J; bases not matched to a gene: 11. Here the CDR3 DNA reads TGTGCCAGCGGTCCAGGGCTAGCGGTATACAATGAGCAGTTCTTC. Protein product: CASGPGLAVYNEQFF.

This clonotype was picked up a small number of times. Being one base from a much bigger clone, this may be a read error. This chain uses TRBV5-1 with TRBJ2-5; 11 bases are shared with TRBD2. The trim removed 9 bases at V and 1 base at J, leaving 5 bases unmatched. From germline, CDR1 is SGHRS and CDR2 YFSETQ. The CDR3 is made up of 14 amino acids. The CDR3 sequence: CATKTSGGQETQYF. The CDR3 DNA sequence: TGCGCCACCAAAACTAGCGGGGGCCAAGAGACCCAGTACTTC. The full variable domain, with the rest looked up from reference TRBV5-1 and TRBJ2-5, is KAGVTQTPRYLIKTRGQQVTLSCSPISGHRSVSWYQQTPGQGLQFLFEYFSETQRNKGNFPGRFSGRQFSNSRSEMNVSTLELGDSALYLCATKTSGGQETQYFGPGTRLLVL.

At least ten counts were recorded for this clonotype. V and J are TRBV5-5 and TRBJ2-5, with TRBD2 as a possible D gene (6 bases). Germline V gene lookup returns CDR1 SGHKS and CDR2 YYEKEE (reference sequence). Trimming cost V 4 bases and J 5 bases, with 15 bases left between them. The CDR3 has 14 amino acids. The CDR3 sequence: CASSASAGGETQYF. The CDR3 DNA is TGTGCCAGCAGCGCTTCAGCGGGCGGCGAGACCCAGTACTTC. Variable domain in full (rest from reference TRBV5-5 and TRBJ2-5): DAGVTQSPTHLIKTRGQQVTLRCSPISGHKSVSWYQQVLGQGPQFIFQYYEKEERGRGNFPDRFSARQFPNYSSELNVNALLLGDSALYLCASSASAGGETQYFGPGTRLLVL.

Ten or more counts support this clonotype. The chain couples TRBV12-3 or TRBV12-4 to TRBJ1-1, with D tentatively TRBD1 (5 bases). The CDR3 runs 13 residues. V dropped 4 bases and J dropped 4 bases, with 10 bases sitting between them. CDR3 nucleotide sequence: TGTGCCAGCAGTTGGGGGGGGGGCACTGAAGCTTTCTTT. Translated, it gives CASSWGGGTEAFF.

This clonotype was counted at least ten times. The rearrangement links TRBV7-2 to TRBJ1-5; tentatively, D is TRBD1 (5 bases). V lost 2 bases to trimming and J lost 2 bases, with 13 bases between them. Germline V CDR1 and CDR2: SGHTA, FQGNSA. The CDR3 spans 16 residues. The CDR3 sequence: CASSLRGREGNQPQHF. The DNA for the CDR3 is TGTGCCAGCAGCTTAAGAGGCAGGGAAGGCAATCAGCCCCAGCATTTT.

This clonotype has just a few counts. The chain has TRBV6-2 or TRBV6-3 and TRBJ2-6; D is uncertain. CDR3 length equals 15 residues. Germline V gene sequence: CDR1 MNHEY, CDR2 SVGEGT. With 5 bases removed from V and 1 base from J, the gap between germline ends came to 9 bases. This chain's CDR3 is CASSGSMSGANVLTF. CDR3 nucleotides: TGTGCCAGCAGTGGGTCGATGTCTGGGGCCAACGTCCTGACTTTC.

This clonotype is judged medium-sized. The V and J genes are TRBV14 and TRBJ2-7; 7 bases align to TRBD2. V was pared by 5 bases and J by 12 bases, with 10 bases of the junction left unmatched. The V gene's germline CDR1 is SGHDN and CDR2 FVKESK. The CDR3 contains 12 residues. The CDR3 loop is CASSYDYGRSYF. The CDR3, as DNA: TGTGCCAGCAGCTACGATTACGGGAGGTCGTACTTC.

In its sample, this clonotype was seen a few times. The CDR3 loop reads CASSGQIYSYEQYF. In nucleotides, the CDR3 is TGTGCCAGCAGTGGTCAGATCTACTCCTACGAGCAGTACTTC. The V and J genes are TRBV6-1 and TRBJ2-7; unclear D gene. Germline loops: CDR1 MNHNS, CDR2 SASEGT. V lost 4 bases and J lost 0, with 10 bases in between. The CDR3 extends over 14 amino acids.

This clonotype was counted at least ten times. In DNA, the CDR3 is TGCGCCAGCAGCTTGGAATCTAGCGGGGGAACCCAGTACTTC. The encoded protein is CASSLESSGGTQYF. The V call is TRBV5-1, the J call TRBJ2-5; 10 bases line up with TRBD2. Trimming cost V 0 bases and J 8 bases; bases outside gene matches: 4. The germline V gene encodes CDR1 SGHRS and CDR2 YFSETQ. The CDR3 runs to 14 residues. Full variable domain (remainder filled in from reference TRBV5-1 and TRBJ2-5): KAGVTQTPRYLIKTRGQQVTLSCSPISGHRSVSWYQQTPGQGLQFLFEYFSETQRNKGNFPGRFSGRQFSNSRSEMNVSTLELGDSALYLCASSLESSGGTQYFGPGTRLLVL.

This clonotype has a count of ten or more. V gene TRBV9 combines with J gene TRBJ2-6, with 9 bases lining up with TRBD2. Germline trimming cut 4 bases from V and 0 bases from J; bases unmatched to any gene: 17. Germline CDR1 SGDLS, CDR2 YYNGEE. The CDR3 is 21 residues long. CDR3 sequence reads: CASSHRRGSGGSRSGANVLTF. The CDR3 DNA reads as TGTGCCAGCAGCCACCGAAGGGGAAGCGGGGGGTCCCGCTCTGGGGCCAACGTCCTGACTTTC. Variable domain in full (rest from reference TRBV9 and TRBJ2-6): DSGVTQTPKHLITATGQRVTLRCSPRSGDLSVYWYQQSLDQGLQFLIQYYNGEERAKGNILERFSAQQFPDLHSELNLSSLELGDSALYFCASSHRRGSGGSRSGANVLTFGAGSRLTVL.

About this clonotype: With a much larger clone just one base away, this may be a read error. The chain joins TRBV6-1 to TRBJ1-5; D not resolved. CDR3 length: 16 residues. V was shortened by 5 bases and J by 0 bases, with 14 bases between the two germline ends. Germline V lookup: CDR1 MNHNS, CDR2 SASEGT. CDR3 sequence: CASSKSVADSNQPQHF. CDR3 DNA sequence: TGTGCCAGCAGTAAATCGGTCGCTGATAGCAATCAGCCCCAGCATTTT.

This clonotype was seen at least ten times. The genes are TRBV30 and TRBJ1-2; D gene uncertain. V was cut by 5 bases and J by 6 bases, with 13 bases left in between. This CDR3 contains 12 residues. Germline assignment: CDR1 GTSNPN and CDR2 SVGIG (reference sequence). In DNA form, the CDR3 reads TGTGCCTGGGCTCGGAGGCATGATGGCTACACCTTC. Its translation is CAWARRHDGYTF.